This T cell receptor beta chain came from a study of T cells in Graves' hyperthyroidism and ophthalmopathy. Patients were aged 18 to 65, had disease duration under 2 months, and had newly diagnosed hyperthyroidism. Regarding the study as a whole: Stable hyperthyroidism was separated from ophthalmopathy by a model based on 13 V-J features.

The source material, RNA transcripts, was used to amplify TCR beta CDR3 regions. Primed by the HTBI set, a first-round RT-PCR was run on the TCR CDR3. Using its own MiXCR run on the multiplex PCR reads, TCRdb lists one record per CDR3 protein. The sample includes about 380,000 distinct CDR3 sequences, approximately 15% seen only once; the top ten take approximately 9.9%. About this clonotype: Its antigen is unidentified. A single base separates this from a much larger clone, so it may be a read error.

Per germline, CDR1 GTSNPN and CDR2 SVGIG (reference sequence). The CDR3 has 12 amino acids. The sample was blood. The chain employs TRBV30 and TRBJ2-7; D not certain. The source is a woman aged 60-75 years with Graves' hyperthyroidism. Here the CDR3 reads CARSATWDEQYF. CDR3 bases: TGTGCCCGGAGTGCTACATGGGACGAGCAGTACTTC.